Below are 27 T cell receptor beta chains sequenced from a single sample in a study of cytomegalovirus exposure and HLA in healthy donors. Use of 60 Vbeta and 13 Jbeta primers characterized the PCR. TCRdb's copy holds only in-frame clones and misses some; the assay was immunoSEQ multiplex PCR. The sample lists over 110,000 clones, about 84% occurring once. Specimen: PBMCs. Source of these receptors: a woman aged 18-30 years in good health and CMV-seropositive.

V is TRBV29-1 and J is TRBJ1-1; D not certain. Germline V gives CDR1 SQVTM, CDR2 ANQGSEA. V lost 2 bases to trimming and J lost 2 bases, with 12 bases between them. The CDR3 consists of 14 residues. This chain's CDR3 is CSVELRLHNTEAFF. The CDR3 bases are TGCAGCGTTGAATTGCGTTTGCATAACACTGAAGCTTTCTTT.

The gene calls are TRBV12-5 and TRBJ1-1; 9 nucleotides line up with TRBD1. This CDR3 region has 15 residues. V lost 1 base, J lost 4 bases, and 4 bases stayed unmatched. CDR1 is LGHNT and CDR2 is FRNRAP in the germline V gene. Here the CDR3 reads CASGLGGQGTTEAFF. CDR3 nucleotide sequence: TGTGCTAGTGGTTTGGGGGGACAGGGAACCACTGAAGCTTTCTTT.

This chain links TRBV23-1 with TRBJ2-7; TRBD1 matches 8 bases. TRBV23-1 is given ORF status, its function remaining uncertain. The CDR3 sequence is 16 residues long. With 4 bases clipped from V and 2 bases from J, the junction kept 10 bases outside the gene matches. CDR3: CASSPRWTGTAYEQYF. The DNA for the CDR3 is TGCGCCAGCAGTCCTCGATGGACAGGGACCGCCTACGAGCAGTACTTC.

This clone was found once. The J gene is TRBJ1-4, the V gene TRBV19; the match to TRBD1 covers 7 bases. With V trimmed by 4 bases and J by 7 bases, 9 bases remained unmatched. This CDR3 has 15 amino acids. Looked up from germline, CDR1 is LNHDA and CDR2 is SQIVND (reference sequence). The DNA of the CDR3 is TGTGCCAGTAGTACTCCGACAGGGAACAGTGAAAAACTGTTTTTT. This encodes CASSTPTGNSEKLFF.

This rearrangement joins TRBV28 to TRBJ1-4, with TRBD1 matching over 7 bases. V gave up 6 bases and J gave up 7 bases; unmatched junction bases: 5. CDR3 length: 13 residues. Germline V CDR1 and CDR2: MDHEN, SYDVKM. The CDR3 protein is CASRTGTLEKLFF. In DNA, the CDR3 is TGTGCCAGCAGGACAGGGACTCTTGAAAAACTGTTTTTT.

This clone was seen a few times. The CDR3 sequence: CASSTGAAHTEAFF. In DNA form, the CDR3 reads TGTGCCAGTAGTACAGGGGCCGCCCACACTGAAGCTTTCTTT. This rearrangement joins TRBV19 to TRBJ1-1; D possibly corresponds to TRBD1 (6 bases). V was pared by 4 bases and J by 3 bases, with 12 bases between. CDR3 size: 14 residues. CDR1 is LNHDA, CDR2 SQIVND, per germline (reference sequence).

The J gene is TRBJ2-3, the V gene TRBV4-3, with 7 bases that match TRBD1. Germline assignment: CDR1 LGHNA and CDR2 YSLEER. The CDR3 sequence is 15 residues long. The ends lost 2 bases at V and 5 bases at J; junction bases unmatched: 7. CDR3 nucleotides: TGCGCCAGCAGCCAAAGCACAGGGGATATAGATACGCAGTATTTT. It codes for CASSQSTGDIDTQYF.

The chain combines TRBV28 with TRBJ2-1; 7 bases map to TRBD2. Germline V gene lookup returns CDR1 MDHEN and CDR2 SYDVKM. The CDR3 is 15 amino acids. The V segment lost 6 bases and the J segment 9 bases; nucleotides outside the gene matches: 14. CDR3 amino acids: CASSLTLLAGGEQFF. CDR3 DNA: TGTGCCAGCAGCCTAACCCTGTTAGCGGGCGGTGAGCAGTTCTTC.

The gene calls are TRBV7-6 and TRBJ2-5; 10 nucleotides align to TRBD2. Per germline, CDR1 SGHVS and CDR2 FNYEAQ. This CDR3 region has 14 residues. V shed 6 bases and J 3 bases; nucleotides not matched to a gene: 4. The CDR3 sequence: CASRQGLAEETQYF. The CDR3 DNA follows: TGTGCCAGCAGACAAGGACTAGCGGAAGAGACCCAGTACTTC.

V usage is TRBV25-1 and J usage is TRBJ2-2; D uncertain. Trimming took 2 bases from V and 6 from J, leaving 13 bases between them. CDR1 and CDR2 from the germline V gene are MGHDK and SYGVNS. The CDR3 covers 15 residues. The CDR3 DNA reads TGTGCCAGCAGTGAAAGGAACCGGCAGGCCGGGGAGCTGTTTTTT. Its protein product is CASSERNRQAGELFF.

J is TRBJ1-5 and V is TRBV27; tentatively, D is TRBD1 (6 bases). V was cut by 8 bases and J by 11 bases, with 19 bases left in between. The CDR3 is made up of 13 amino acids. The germline gives CDR1 MNHEY, CDR2 SMNVEV (reference sequence). The CDR3: CASGSGQRKAQHF. The CDR3 region has the DNA TGTGCCAGCGGGTCGGGACAAAGGAAAGCCCAGCATTTT.

Only one count was recorded for this clone. V usage is TRBV19 and J usage is TRBJ1-1, with a possible D match to TRBD1 (6 bases). The germline V gene has CDR1 LNHDA and CDR2 SQIVND (reference sequence). The V and J ends lost 4 bases and 1 base respectively, with 16 bases between them. This CDR3 is built from 16 residues. The DNA of the CDR3 is TGTGCCAGTAGTAACGCCCCGGACAGAACGAACACTGAAGCTTTCTTT. Translation gives CASSNAPDRTNTEAFF.

V and J are TRBV5-1 and TRBJ2-2; 10 bases are a match to TRBD2. Germline CDR1 is SGHRS and CDR2 is YFSETQ. The CDR3 covers 19 residues. Germline trimming cut 0 bases from V and 2 bases from J; bases unmatched to any gene: 10. CDR3 nucleotide sequence: TGCGCCAGCAGCTTGGTTGTAGCGGGGGGCCCAGGTAACACCGGGGAGCTGTTTTTT. It encodes CASSLVVAGGPGNTGELFF.

The chain combines TRBV28 with TRBJ2-7, with a tentative D call TRBD2 (6 bases). Looked up from germline, CDR1 is MDHEN and CDR2 is SYDVKM. This CDR3 is built from 19 residues. V lost 3 bases, J lost 3 bases, and 27 bases lay in between. CDR3 sequence: CASSLGGFRVWRQNYEQYF. The CDR3 DNA is TGTGCCAGCAGTTTGGGGGGTTTCAGGGTTTGGAGGCAAAACTACGAGCAGTACTTC.

This clone showed up just once. One junction end disagrees with the germline gene, perhaps due to a read error. The J gene is TRBJ1-1, the V gene TRBV7-8; D is uncertain. This CDR3 is 15 amino acids long. Germline V CDR1 and CDR2: SGHVS, FQNEAQ. DNA for the CDR3: TGTGCCAGCAGCTTAGAGGCAGGTATGAACACTGAAGCTCTCTTT. Translating it yields CASSLEAGMNTEALF.

The genes are TRBV19 and TRBJ2-5; a weak D match, TRBD1 (6 bases). Germline V gene sequence: CDR1 LNHDA, CDR2 SQIVND (reference sequence). This CDR3 is built from 14 residues. The V end was cut by 5 bases, the J end by 2 bases, with 12 bases between. The CDR3 DNA follows: TGTGCCAGTAGTCCGACAGGCTCTCAAGAGACCCAGTACTTC. Protein: CASSPTGSQETQYF.

The chain has TRBV5-1 and TRBJ2-1; D remains unclear. This CDR3 spans 15 amino acids. Trimming stripped 4 bases from V and 0 bases from J, with 11 bases between. CDR1 is SGHRS, CDR2 YFSETQ, per germline. The CDR3 nucleotides are TGCGCCAGCAGCAAATCTGCTAGCTCCTACAATGAGCAGTTCTTC. It encodes CASSKSASSYNEQFF.

V gene TRBV19 combines with J gene TRBJ2-7; no clear D. The CDR3 runs to 13 residues. Germline loops: CDR1 LNHDA, CDR2 SQIVND (reference sequence). Deletions cut 3 bases from V and 3 bases from J, with 9 bases between. CDR3: CASSIGSIYEQYF. CDR3 nucleotides: TGTGCCAGTAGTATCGGGTCTATCTACGAGCAGTACTTC.

The CDR3 reads CASSIEARTGELFF. CDR3 DNA: TGTGCCAGTAGTATAGAGGCTCGCACCGGGGAGCTGTTTTTT. V and J are TRBV19 and TRBJ2-2, with no clear D. The V end was cut by 0 bases, the J end by 4 bases, with 6 bases between. CDR1 is LNHDA, CDR2 SQIVND, per germline (reference sequence). This CDR3 spans 14 amino acids.

In this sample, this clone turned up a few times. The V gene is TRBV7-2, the J gene TRBJ1-2, with 9 bases identical to TRBD1. The germline gives CDR1 SGHTA, CDR2 FQGNSA. This CDR3 is 14 amino acids long. The J segment lost 4 bases and the V segment lost 5 bases, leaving 5 bases of the junction unmatched. The CDR3 protein is CASSLLQGAYGYTF. CDR3 DNA: TGTGCCAGCAGCCTCCTACAGGGGGCCTATGGCTACACCTTC.

This chain joins TRBV5-1 and TRBJ2-2, with 15 bases fitting TRBD2. Germline-derived CDR1 and CDR2 are SGHRS and YFSETQ. V lost 5 bases and J lost 3; bases outside the gene matches: 14. There are 20 residues in the CDR3. The CDR3 DNA is TGCGCCAGCAGACAAGGATTGGGACTAGCGGGGGGTATATACACCGGGGAGCTGTTTTTT. Translating gives CASRQGLGLAGGIYTGELFF.

The chain is built from TRBV18 and TRBJ2-7; 9 bases are a match to TRBD2. Germline assignment: CDR1 KGHSH and CDR2 LQKENI. The CDR3 is 16 residues long. V was clipped by 1 base and J by 2 bases; unmatched bases: 6. CDR3 sequence reads: CASSPLSSGGPYEQYF. CDR3 coding DNA: TGTGCCAGCTCACCACTGAGTAGCGGGGGCCCCTACGAGCAGTACTTC. The complete variable domain, with remaining parts taken from reference TRBV18 and TRBJ2-7, reads NAGVMQNPRHLVRRRGQEARLRCSPMKGHSHVYWYRQLPEEGLKFMVYLQKENIIDESGMPKERFSAEFPKEGPSILRIQQVVRGDSAAYFCASSPLSSGGPYEQYFGPGTRLTVT.

This chain connects TRBV5-6 to TRBJ1-2; possible D gene TRBD1, 5 bases. V shed 4 bases and J shed 0 bases, with 13 bases lying between them. Germline CDR1 is SGHDT and CDR2 is YYEEEE. The CDR3 covers 15 residues. DNA of the CDR3: TGTGCCAGCAGCAGAATTCAGGGAACTAACTATGGCTACACCTTC. Protein: CASSRIQGTNYGYTF.

The chain links TRBV4-1 to TRBJ1-3; 7 bases line up with TRBD1. Looked up from germline, CDR1 is MGHRA and CDR2 is YSYEKL. The junction had 14 bases not matched to a gene; V was cut back by 4 bases and J by 2 bases. The CDR3 contains 18 residues. As DNA, the CDR3 is TGCGCCAGCAGCCTCTATTTAGAGACAGGGAAAGCTGGAAACACCATATATTTT. It translates to CASSLYLETGKAGNTIYF.

In its sample, this clone was seen once. The chain is built from TRBV11-2 and TRBJ1-1; 8 nucleotides align to TRBD1. This CDR3 has 16 amino acids. V gave up 2 bases and J gave up 7 bases; unmatched junction bases: 12. The germline V gene has CDR1 SGHAT and CDR2 FQNNGV. CDR3 amino acids: CASSLMKRQGAGEAFF. The CDR3 DNA sequence: TGTGCCAGCAGCTTAATGAAGCGGCAGGGGGCTGGTGAAGCTTTCTTT.

This clone was counted between two and nine times. V and J are TRBV6-5 and TRBJ1-2; 7 nucleotides align to TRBD1. The germline V gene has CDR1 MNHEY and CDR2 SVGAGI. This CDR3 region has 13 residues. Trimming removed 5 bases from V and 4 bases from J; junction bases left unmatched: 4. The DNA of the CDR3 is TGTGCCAGCAGTCCCCGGGACAGCTATGGCTACACCTTC. Its translation: CASSPRDSYGYTF.

This rearrangement joins TRBV5-1 to TRBJ1-4; D call uncertain. With 3 bases removed from V and 0 bases from J, the gap between germline ends came to 12 bases. This CDR3 comprises 16 residues. Germline V gives CDR1 SGHRS, CDR2 YFSETQ. CDR3 bases: TGCGCCAGCAGCTGGGGAGCAGATACAACTAATGAAAAACTGTTTTTT. Translating gives CASSWGADTTNEKLFF.